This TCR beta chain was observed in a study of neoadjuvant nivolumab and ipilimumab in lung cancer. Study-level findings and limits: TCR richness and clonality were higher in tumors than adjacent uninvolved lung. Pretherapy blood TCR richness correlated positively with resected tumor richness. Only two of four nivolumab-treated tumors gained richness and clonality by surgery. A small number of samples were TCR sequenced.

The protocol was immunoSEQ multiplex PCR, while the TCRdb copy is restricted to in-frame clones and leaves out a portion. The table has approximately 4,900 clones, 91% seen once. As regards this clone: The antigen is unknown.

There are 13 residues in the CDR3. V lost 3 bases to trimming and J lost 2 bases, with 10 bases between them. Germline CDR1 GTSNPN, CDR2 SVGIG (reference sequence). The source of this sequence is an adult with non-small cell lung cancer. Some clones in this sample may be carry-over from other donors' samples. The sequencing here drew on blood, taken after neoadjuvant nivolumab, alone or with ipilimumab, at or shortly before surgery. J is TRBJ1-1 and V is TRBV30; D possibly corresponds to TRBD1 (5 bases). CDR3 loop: CAWRGQGNTEAFF. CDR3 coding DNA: TGTGCCTGGAGGGGGCAGGGAAACACTGAAGCTTTCTTT.